This passage covers 20 T cell receptor beta chains from one sample sequenced in a study of T cell responses to AZD1222 COVID-19 vaccine. Sequencing was performed with immunoSEQ multiplex PCR; in TCRdb, only in-frame clones are kept and a portion is missing. The repertoire has approximately 110,000 clones, approximately 90% of them found once; the top ten carry more than 3.5%. The starting material was peripheral blood, obtained on day 0 of AZD1222 vaccination. These receptors all stem from an adult in good health.

The V call is TRBV7-6, the J call TRBJ1-1; D might be TRBD1 (5 bases). Per germline, CDR1 SGHVS and CDR2 FNYEAQ. The CDR3 has 13 amino acids. Trimming left V 6 bases short and J 3 bases short, with 11 bases between. Here the CDR3 reads CASRKRGDTEAFF. The CDR3 DNA reads TGTGCCAGCAGGAAAAGGGGTGACACTGAAGCTTTCTTT. Full variable domain (rest looked up from reference TRBV7-6 and TRBJ1-1): GAGVSQSPRYKVTKRGQDVALRCDPISGHVSLYWYRQALGQGPEFLTYFNYEAQQDKSGLPNDRFSAERPEGSISTLTIQRTEQRDSAMYRCASRKRGDTEAFFGQGTRLTVV.

This clone has a single count. The V call is TRBV6-5, the J call TRBJ1-5, with D unclear. CDR1 is MNHEY, CDR2 SVGAGI, per germline. The CDR3 has 15 residues. Trimming pared 0 bases from V and 4 bases from J, leaving 10 bases between. This chain's CDR3 is CASSYSSVWNQPQHF. The CDR3 region has the DNA TGTGCCAGCAGTTACTCCTCGGTGTGGAATCAGCCCCAGCATTTT.

The chain uses TRBV7-9 and TRBJ2-5; a possible D gene is TRBD2 (5 bases). Trimming took off 1 base at V and 3 bases at J, with 18 bases between the two ends. This CDR3 spans 17 amino acids. CDR1 and CDR2 (germline): SEHNR, FQNEAQ (reference sequence). For the CDR3, the DNA is TGTGCCAGCAGCTTAGGGAGGACGGATTACATCGAAGAGACCCAGTACTTC. Encoded protein: CASSLGRTDYIEETQYF.

V and J are TRBV2 and TRBJ1-4; D is ambiguous. V lost 5 bases and J lost 4, with 11 bases in between. Looked up from germline, CDR1 is SNHLY and CDR2 is FYNNEI. This CDR3 comprises 14 residues. This chain's CDR3 is CASSPGGYNEKLFF. The CDR3 nucleotides are TGTGCCAGCAGTCCCGGTGGCTATAATGAAAAACTGTTTTTT.

The gene calls are TRBV28 and TRBJ1-1; TRBD1 might be the D (5 bases). V lost 8 bases and J lost 0, with 16 bases in between. The CDR3 length is 15 residues. The germline V gene encodes CDR1 MDHEN and CDR2 SYDVKM. The CDR3 region is CASFLIAGLNTEAFF. CDR3 nucleotides: TGTGCCAGCTTTTTAATCGCAGGGTTGAACACTGAAGCTTTCTTT.

The genes are TRBV7-6 and TRBJ2-3, with TRBD2 matching over 8 bases. The CDR3 extends over 15 amino acids. In germline, CDR1 is SGHVS, CDR2 FNYEAQ. The trim removed 1 base at V and 11 bases at J, leaving 11 bases unmatched. CDR3 loop: CASSLGSGSAFLQYF. In nucleotides, the CDR3 is TGTGCCAGCAGCTTAGGCAGCGGGAGTGCTTTTTTGCAGTATTTT.

This rearrangement joins TRBV5-6 to TRBJ1-1; tentative D call: TRBD1 (5 bases). Trimming removed 0 bases at V and 4 bases at J, with 7 bases between. The CDR3 loop spans 13 amino acids. The germline V gene encodes CDR1 SGHDT and CDR2 YYEEEE. CDR3 residues: CASSLVGLTEAFF. The CDR3 bases are TGTGCCAGCAGCTTGGTGGGGCTCACTGAAGCTTTCTTT.

The chain has TRBV20-1 and TRBJ1-2, with D perhaps matching TRBD1 (6 bases). V lost 3 bases to trimming and J lost 4 bases, with 15 bases between them. The CDR3 is 14 residues long. Germline V gene sequence: CDR1 DFQATT, CDR2 SNEGSKA (reference sequence). The CDR3 loop reads CSASGSGVSYGYTF. The DNA of the CDR3 is TGCAGTGCTAGTGGGTCAGGGGTTTCCTATGGCTACACCTTC.

Only one count was recorded for this clone. This chain connects TRBV3-1 (or the pseudogene TRBV3-2) to TRBJ2-5; 9 positions match TRBD2. With V trimmed by 0 bases and J by 5 bases, 10 bases remained unmatched. Germline CDR1 and CDR2: LGHDT and YNNKEL (reference sequence). The CDR3 loop spans 17 amino acids. Here the CDR3 DNA reads TGTGCCAGCAGCCAAGATATAATGCGGGAGGGCGGGGAGACCCAGTACTTC. This sequence encodes CASSQDIMREGGETQYF.

The chain employs TRBV12-3 or TRBV12-4 and TRBJ1-5; TRBD1 agrees at 8 bases. J was trimmed by 10 bases and V by 5 bases; bases with no gene match: 7. The CDR3 runs 13 residues. The CDR3 DNA is TGTGCCAGCAGTCCGGACAGGGTAATTCCCCAGCATTTT. Translating gives CASSPDRVIPQHF.

Written as DNA, the CDR3 is TGTGCCAGCAGTGAAGGGACTAGTTTGGAGCAGTTCTTC. Amino acids: CASSEGTSLEQFF. The chain combines TRBV2 with TRBJ2-1, with 7 nucleotides matching TRBD2. J gave up 10 bases and V 1 base, and 4 bases lay outside the gene matches. The CDR3 spans 13 residues. CDR1 and CDR2 (germline): SNHLY, FYNNEI.

This clone was seen once. The chain uses TRBV7-9 and TRBJ2-5; TRBD1 matches at 10 bases. The V gene's germline CDR1 is SEHNR and CDR2 FQNEAQ (reference sequence). Trimming removed 2 bases from V and 4 bases from J; junction bases left unmatched: 7. This CDR3 has 16 amino acids. The CDR3 DNA reads as TGTGCCAGCAGCTTATTTGGGCGGACAGGGGGAGAGACCCAGTACTTC. Translation gives CASSLFGRTGGETQYF.

V and J are TRBV3-1 (or the pseudogene TRBV3-2) and TRBJ2-1, with 7 bases aligning to TRBD2. This CDR3 contains 14 residues. V shed 6 bases and J 0 bases; nucleotides not matched to a gene: 2. Germline loops: CDR1 LGHDT, CDR2 YNNKEL (reference sequence). The CDR3 nucleotides read TGTGCCAGCAGTTTAGCGGGCTCCTACAATGAGCAGTTCTTC. Its protein product is CASSLAGSYNEQFF.

In regard to this clone: The same CDR3 also results from other DNA sequences found in this sample. V and J are TRBV5-4 and TRBJ1-4; D remains unclear. The CDR3 is 14 amino acids. V was shortened by 2 bases and J by 2 bases, with 7 bases between the two germline ends. CDR1 is SGHNT, CDR2 YYREEE, per germline (reference sequence). Here the CDR3 reads CASSLGGTNEKLFF. CDR3 DNA sequence: TGTGCCAGCAGCTTAGGAGGGACTAATGAAAAACTGTTTTTT.

J is TRBJ1-4 and V is TRBV21-1. TRBV21-1 is deemed a pseudogene. This CDR3 has 13 residues. In DNA form, the CDR3 reads TGTGCCAGCAGCAAAAGGGAACGGCGGAAACTGTTTTTT. The encoded protein is CASSKRERRKLFF.

This rearrangement joins TRBV6-5 to TRBJ1-1; D is unresolved. Germline CDR1 and CDR2: MNHEY and SVGAGI. This CDR3 spans 12 amino acids. With 6 bases removed from V and 6 bases from J, the gap between germline ends came to 11 bases. DNA for the CDR3: TGTGCCAGCAGCTTCGGTGGGTCTGAAGCTTTCTTT. Translating it yields CASSFGGSEAFF.

The rearrangement uses TRBV6-4 and TRBJ2-7, with 7 positions matching TRBD2. The trim removed 0 bases at V and 1 base at J, leaving 9 bases unmatched. Germline CDR1 and CDR2: MRHNA and SNTAGT. CDR3 length equals 17 residues. CDR3 DNA sequence: TGTGCCAGCAGTGACTCGATGCACTCCGGGAGGTCCTACGAGCAGTACTTC. Its translation is CASSDSMHSGRSYEQYF.

The V call is TRBV19, the J call TRBJ1-4; no clear D. Trimming stripped 3 bases from V and 1 base from J, with 6 bases between. This CDR3 comprises 14 residues. Germline-derived CDR1 and CDR2 are LNHDA and SQIVND (reference sequence). This CDR3 is CASSMRVTNEKLFF. CDR3 DNA sequence: TGTGCCAGTAGTATGAGGGTAACTAATGAAAAACTGTTTTTT. Full variable domain (outside the CDR3, taken from reference TRBV19 and TRBJ1-4): DGGITQSPKYLFRKEGQNVTLSCEQNLNHDAMYWYRQDPGQGLRLIYYSQIVNDFQKGDIAEGYSVSREKKESFPLTVTSAQKNPTAFYLCASSMRVTNEKLFFGSGTQLSVL.

Here the CDR3 DNA reads TGTGCCAGTAGTATAGAGGACCGCGGGGCTCAGCCCCAGCATTTT. Amino acid sequence: CASSIEDRGAQPQHF. The chain employs TRBV19 and TRBJ1-5, with D possibly being TRBD1 (5 bases). Germline-derived CDR1 and CDR2 are LNHDA and SQIVND (reference sequence). This CDR3 has 15 amino acids. Trimming cost V 0 bases and J 6 bases, with 12 bases left between them.

The chain links TRBV28 to TRBJ2-1, with 13 nucleotides matching TRBD2. The CDR3 runs 16 residues. Trimming took 5 bases from V and 8 from J; bases not matched to a gene: 9. CDR1 and CDR2 (germline): MDHEN, SYDVKM. The DNA for the CDR3 is TGTGCCAGCAGTAGGACTAGCGGGGGTCTTAAGGATGAGCAGTTCTTC. Protein product: CASSRTSGGLKDEQFF.